This T cell receptor (beta chain) comes out of a study of shared clonotypes between healthy human individuals. Trimming removed 5 bases from V and 6 bases from J; junction bases left unmatched: 4. CDR1 and CDR2 from the germline V gene are LNHDA and SQIVND (reference sequence). The CDR3 loop spans 13 amino acids. A single count supports this clone. The antigen remains undetermined. This sample includes further DNA sequences coding for the same CDR3. The method was immunoSEQ multiplex PCR; TCRdb's version includes in-frame clones alone and lacks a portion of them. The repertoire includes approximately 2.5 million clones, around nine tenths of them detected once, and under 0.15% sits in the top ten. Findings and caveats of the study: Naive subsets generally exceeded memory subsets in estimated richness.

This clonotype was obtained from a man in his late teens or twenties in good health. What was sequenced was naive CD4+ T cells sorted from blood. As to subset: CD45RA+ positively selected. The V call is TRBV19, the J call TRBJ1-5; 7 nucleotides match TRBD1. The CDR3 sequence: CASSRQGGQPQHF. For the CDR3, the DNA is TGTGCCAGTAGTCGGCAGGGGGGTCAGCCCCAGCATTTT.